Described below is a single TCR beta chain sequence and its context. Ten or more counts support this clonotype. It lacks a known antigen. Base qualities were left out, and no much larger clone turns up one base away. Preparation of the library involved 5' RACE. Instrument on record: NextSeq 500. The TCR library protocol attached unique molecular identifiers to individual cDNA molecules to correct for sequencing error and PCR bias. Sequencing covered both TCR alpha and beta chains, and within each sample the abundances of alpha and beta sequences were tightly co-correlated. Per the authors' processing: Decombinator V4 was used to perform V gene, J gene and CDR3 annotation of TCR sequences. Expanded TCRs were defined as changing significantly between any two time points under a Poisson model with p below 0.0001. TCR abundances were normalised to the total number of TCRs sequenced per sample and were expressed as counts per million. TRAV1-2 paired with TRAJ12, TRAJ20 or TRAJ33 defined MAIT TCRs, while TRAV10 paired with TRAJ18 defined iNKT TCRs. VDJdb, accessed on 1 November 2021, was searched for TCRs annotated for CMV, EBV and SARS-CoV-2, and TCRs annotated for more than one antigen were excluded. The public sequencing data were trimmed at Q25 with fastp and processed into clonotypes with MiXCR by TCRdb, which kept only in-frame beta chains. Each record represents a unique CDR3 protein, reported with the most common genes and DNA among its rows. The V and J calls and clone size come from TCRdb's table, not from the authors' own analysis. For this sample the table gives over 50,000 distinct CDR3 sequences, of which more than 10% were detected only once. The ten largest make up 1.7% of the sample.

The study was a case-control design nested within a healthcare worker cohort in London, UK, with weekly nasopharyngeal swab PCR tests and blood sampling. Healthcare workers were recruited between 23 and 31 March 2020, during the week of the UK lockdown, and were followed weekly for up to roughly 15 weeks. V has 4 bases trimmed and J has 10 bases trimmed; junction bases matching no gene number 7. There are 14 amino acids in the CDR3, from cysteine to phenylalanine inclusive. CDR3 DNA only is kept here, 42 bases in frame from base 1. Sequences LGHNA (CDR1) and YNFKEQ (CDR2) are obtained from the germline V gene. This entry is derived from a study of early T cells in non-severe SARS-CoV-2 infection (dated by TCRdb to 2020 to 2023). With regard to the full study: Bulk RNA from unsorted whole blood was used for TCR sequencing, so alpha and beta chains could not be paired.

Findings and caveats that apply to the study as a whole: VDJdb matching was skewed toward anti-spike CD8 responses, so virus-specific expansions were likely underestimated and private and CD4 specificities were missed.

This TCR was sampled from an adult who was a healthcare worker with PCR-confirmed SARS-CoV-2 infection or an uninfected control (not recorded which). The sample taken for sequencing was whole blood. The sequence is built from TRBV4-2 and TRBJ1-2; TRBD1 lines up with 12 middle nucleotides. At the DNA level, the sequence is TGTGCCAGCAGCCTTGCCGGGACAGGGGGCGACTACACCTTC. Protein translation: CASSLAGTGGDYTF.